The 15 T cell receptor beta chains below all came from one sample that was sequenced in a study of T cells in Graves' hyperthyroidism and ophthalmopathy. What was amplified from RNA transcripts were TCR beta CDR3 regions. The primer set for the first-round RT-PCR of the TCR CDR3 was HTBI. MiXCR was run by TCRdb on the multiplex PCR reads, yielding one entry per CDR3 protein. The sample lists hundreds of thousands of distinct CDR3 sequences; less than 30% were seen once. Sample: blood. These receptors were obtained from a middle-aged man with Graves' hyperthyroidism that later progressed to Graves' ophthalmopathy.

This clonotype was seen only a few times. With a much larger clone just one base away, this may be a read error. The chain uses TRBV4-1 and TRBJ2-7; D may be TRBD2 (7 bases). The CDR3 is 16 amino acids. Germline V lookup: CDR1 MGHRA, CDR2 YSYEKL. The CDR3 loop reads CAGSQDRGGATYEQYF. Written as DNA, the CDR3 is TGCGCCGGCAGCCAAGACCGTGGGGGGGCGACCTACGAGCAGTACTTC.

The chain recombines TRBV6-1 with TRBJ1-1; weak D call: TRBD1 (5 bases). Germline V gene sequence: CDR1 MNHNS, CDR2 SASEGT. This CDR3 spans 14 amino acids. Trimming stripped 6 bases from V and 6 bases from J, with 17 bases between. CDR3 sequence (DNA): TGTGCCAGCAGAAGACAGACGCTCGCTTCTGAAGCTTTCTTT. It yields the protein CASRRQTLASEAFF.

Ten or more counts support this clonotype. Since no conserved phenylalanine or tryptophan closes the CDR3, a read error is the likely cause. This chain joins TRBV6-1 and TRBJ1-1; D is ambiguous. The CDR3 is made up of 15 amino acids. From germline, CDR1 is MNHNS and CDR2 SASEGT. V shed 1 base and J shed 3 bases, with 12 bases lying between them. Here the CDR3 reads CASSEVLGRHTEAFL. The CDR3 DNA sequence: TGTGCCAGCAGTGAAGTCTTGGGGAGGCACACTGAAGCTTTCCTT.

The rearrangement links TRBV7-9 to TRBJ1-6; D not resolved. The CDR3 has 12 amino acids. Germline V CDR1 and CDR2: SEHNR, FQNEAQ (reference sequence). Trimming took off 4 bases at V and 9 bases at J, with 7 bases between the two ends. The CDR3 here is CASSSFPSPLHF. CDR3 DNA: TGTGCCAGCAGCTCTTTTCCTTCACCCCTCCACTTT.

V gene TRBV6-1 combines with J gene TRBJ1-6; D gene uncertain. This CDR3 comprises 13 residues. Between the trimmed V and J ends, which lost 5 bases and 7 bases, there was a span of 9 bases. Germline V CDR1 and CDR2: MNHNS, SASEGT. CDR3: CASSLLNNSPLHF. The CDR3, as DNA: TGTGCCAGCAGTTTACTAAACAATTCACCCCTCCACTTT.

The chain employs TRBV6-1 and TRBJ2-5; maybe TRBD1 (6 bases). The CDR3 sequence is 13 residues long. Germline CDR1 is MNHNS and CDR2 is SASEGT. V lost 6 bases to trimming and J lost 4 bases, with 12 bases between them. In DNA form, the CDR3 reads TGTGCCAGCAGACTACAGGGCACAGAGACCCAGTACTTC. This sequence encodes CASRLQGTETQYF.

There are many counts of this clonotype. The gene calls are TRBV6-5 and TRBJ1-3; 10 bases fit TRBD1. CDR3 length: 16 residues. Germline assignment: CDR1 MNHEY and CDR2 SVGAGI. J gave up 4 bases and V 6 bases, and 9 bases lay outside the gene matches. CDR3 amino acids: CASRLDRGLLGNTIYF. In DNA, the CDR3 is TGTGCCAGCAGACTAGACAGGGGGCTACTCGGAAACACCATATATTTT.

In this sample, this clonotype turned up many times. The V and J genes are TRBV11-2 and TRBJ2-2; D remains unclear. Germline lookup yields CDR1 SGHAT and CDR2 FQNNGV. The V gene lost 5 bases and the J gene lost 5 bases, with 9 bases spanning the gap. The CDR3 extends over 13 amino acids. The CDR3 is CASSQRRTGELFF. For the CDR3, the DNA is TGTGCCAGCAGCCAAAGGCGGACCGGGGAGCTGTTTTTT.

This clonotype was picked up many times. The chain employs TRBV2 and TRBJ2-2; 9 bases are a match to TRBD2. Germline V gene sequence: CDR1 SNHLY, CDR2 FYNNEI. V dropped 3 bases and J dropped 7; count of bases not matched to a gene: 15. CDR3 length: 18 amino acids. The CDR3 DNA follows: TGTGCCAGCAGTGATCCGGCCTTGGGGCGGGAGGGCGTCGGGGAGCTGTTTTTT. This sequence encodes CASSDPALGREGVGELFF.

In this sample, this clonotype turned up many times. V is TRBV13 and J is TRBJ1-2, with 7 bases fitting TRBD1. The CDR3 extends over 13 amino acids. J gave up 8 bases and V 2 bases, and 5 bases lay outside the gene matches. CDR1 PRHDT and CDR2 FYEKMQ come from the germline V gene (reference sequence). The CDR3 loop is CASSLKGARGYTF. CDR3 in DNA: TGTGCCAGCAGCTTAAAGGGGGCGAGGGGCTACACCTTC.

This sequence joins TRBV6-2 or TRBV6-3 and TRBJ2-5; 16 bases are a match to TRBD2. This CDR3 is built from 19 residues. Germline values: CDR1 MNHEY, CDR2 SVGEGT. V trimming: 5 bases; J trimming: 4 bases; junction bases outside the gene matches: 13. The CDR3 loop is CASSTNPGLAGGPSETQYF. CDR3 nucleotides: TGTGCCAGCAGTACTAATCCGGGACTAGCGGGAGGGCCGTCAGAGACCCAGTACTTC.

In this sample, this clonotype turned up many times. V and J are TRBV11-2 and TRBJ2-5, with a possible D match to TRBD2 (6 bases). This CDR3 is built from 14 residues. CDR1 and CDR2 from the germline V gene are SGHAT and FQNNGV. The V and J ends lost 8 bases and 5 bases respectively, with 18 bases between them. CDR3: CASAPQRAGETQYF. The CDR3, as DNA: TGTGCCAGCGCGCCTCAGAGGGCGGGGGAGACCCAGTACTTC.

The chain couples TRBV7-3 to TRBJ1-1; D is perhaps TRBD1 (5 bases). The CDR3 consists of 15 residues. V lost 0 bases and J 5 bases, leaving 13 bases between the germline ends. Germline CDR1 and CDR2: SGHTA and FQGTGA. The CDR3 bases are TGTGCCAGCAGCTTAACGAACGGGGGAGAGACTGAAGCTTTCTTT. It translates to CASSLTNGGETEAFF.

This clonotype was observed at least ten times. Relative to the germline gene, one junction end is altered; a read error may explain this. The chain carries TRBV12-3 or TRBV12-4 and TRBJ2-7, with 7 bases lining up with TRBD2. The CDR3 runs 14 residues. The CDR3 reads CASSLGGRGYEQYF. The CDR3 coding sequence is TGCGCCAGCAGCTTGGGAGGGCGAGGATACGAGCAGTACTTC.

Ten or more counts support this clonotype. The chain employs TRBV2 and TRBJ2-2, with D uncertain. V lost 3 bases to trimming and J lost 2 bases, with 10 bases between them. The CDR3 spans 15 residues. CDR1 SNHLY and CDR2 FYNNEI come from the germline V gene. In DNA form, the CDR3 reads TGTGCCAGCAGTGATGATGCCCTCAACACCGGGGAGCTGTTTTTT. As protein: CASSDDALNTGELFF.